This paragraph reports one T cell receptor (beta chain). The protocol was immunoSEQ multiplex PCR, while the TCRdb copy is restricted to in-frame clones and leaves out a portion. In the table there are under 850,000 clones, 88% of which are singletons. The data are from a study of shared T cell receptors in the human thymus. V lost 4 bases and J lost 6; bases outside the gene matches: 11. The germline V gene encodes CDR1 SGHDN and CDR2 FVKESK. The CDR3 has 16 residues. These same records also appear under a second study, on human thymus T cells. That source notes: Resected material from corrective heart surgery provided the thymus tissue analysed. Related research reported highly overlapping thymic repertoires among unrelated individuals.

The chain recombines TRBV14 with TRBJ2-1, with 8 bases identical to TRBD2. Sequenced sample: thymocytes. The sequence was collected from a boy under two years old with a congenital heart defect. DNA of the CDR3: TGTGCCAGCAGCCCCCAAACCCGGGAGGGCCGCAATGAGCAGTTCTTC. It codes for CASSPQTREGRNEQFF.